This T cell receptor beta chain originates from a study of blood T cells in healthy people across ages. Study-level background: Through template switching, about one barcoded beta molecule was captured per two T cells, as measured in model experiments.

With a J-beta primer mix and a sample-barcoded 5' primer, a second PCR ran about 6 to 11 cycles. A single record per CDR3 protein comes from TCRdb applying MiXCR to the 5' RACE reads. Of about 1.4 million distinct CDR3 sequences in the sample, roughly 64% were seen once. The V segment lost 3 bases and the J segment 8 bases; nucleotides outside the gene matches: 4. This CDR3 comprises 14 residues. Germline V lookup: CDR1 LGHNA, CDR2 YSLEER. Input material: blood. The receptor was isolated from a man in his late teens or twenties in good health. The chain employs TRBV4-3 and TRBJ1-4; 9 nucleotides line up with TRBD1. The CDR3 region is CASSHGTGQEKLFF. The CDR3 region has the DNA TGCGCCAGCAGCCATGGGACAGGGCAGGAAAAACTGTTTTTT.